Each of the 16 T cell receptor beta chains below was sequenced from the same sample in a study of blood T cell repertoires in COVID-19. Clones were sequenced by immunoSEQ multiplex PCR, and TCRdb holds only the in-frame ones, with some missing. The table has 150,000 to 200,000 clones, more than 65% seen once; the top ten hold around 2.4%. The sequenced sample was peripheral blood. These receptors all stem from a human donor with acute or convalescent COVID-19. The donor label of this sample is uncertain.

V is TRBV5-6 and J is TRBJ1-2, with 7 bases that match TRBD1. Germline lookup yields CDR1 SGHDT and CDR2 YYEEEE. The CDR3 is 16 residues long. The J segment lost 6 bases and the V segment lost 4 bases, leaving 15 bases of the junction unmatched. The CDR3 DNA reads as TGTGCCAGCAGCCTTCCGGGACAGCTATTCGGGGATGGCTACACCTTC. The encoded protein is CASSLPGQLFGDGYTF. The full variable domain, with the rest looked up from reference TRBV5-6 and TRBJ1-2, is DAGVTQSPTHLIKTRGQQVTLRCSPKSGHDTVSWYQQALGQGPQFIFQYYEEEERQRGNFPDRFSGHQFPNYSSELNVNALLLGDSALYLCASSLPGQLFGDGYTFGSGTRLTVV.

This clone was counted once. The chain joins TRBV5-1 to TRBJ2-7, with D perhaps matching TRBD1 (5 bases). The CDR3 is made up of 13 amino acids. Germline values: CDR1 SGHRS, CDR2 YFSETQ. With 4 bases removed from V and 7 bases from J, the gap between germline ends came to 15 bases. CDR3 DNA: TGCGCCAGCAGCATAAGGGGTCCTCGAGAGCAGTACTTC. Protein product: CASSIRGPREQYF.

This clone was seen a handful of times. The chain recombines TRBV28 with TRBJ1-5; 8 nucleotides align to TRBD1. J gave up 6 bases and V 6 bases, and 10 bases lay outside the gene matches. Per the germline V gene, CDR1 is MDHEN and CDR2 is SYDVKM. The CDR3 runs to 15 residues. The CDR3 protein is CASSADRGSRQPQHF. The CDR3 nucleotides are TGTGCCAGCAGCGCCGACAGGGGCTCTCGTCAGCCCCAGCATTTT.

The V and J genes are TRBV6-5 and TRBJ1-3; D is unresolved. V shed 6 bases and J shed 8 bases, with 14 bases lying between them. The CDR3 contains 13 residues. Germline V gives CDR1 MNHEY, CDR2 SVGAGI. CDR3 nucleotides: TGTGCCAGCAGCGACACTTGGGGAGACACCATATATTTT. Its protein product is CASSDTWGDTIYF.

CDR3 DNA sequence: TGTGCCTGGAAAAGGGGTAGCTCCTACAATGAGCAGTTCTTC. Protein: CAWKRGSSYNEQFF. The chain joins TRBV30 to TRBJ2-1, with D perhaps matching TRBD1 (5 bases). Germline V gene lookup returns CDR1 GTSNPN and CDR2 SVGIG (reference sequence). Deletions cut 4 bases from V and 0 bases from J, with 10 bases between. This CDR3 is built from 14 residues.

This chain links TRBV11-2 with TRBJ1-1; no clear D gene. In germline, CDR1 is SGHAT, CDR2 FQNNGV. Trimming took off 3 bases at V and 3 bases at J, with 14 bases between the two ends. This CDR3 has 15 amino acids. The CDR3 DNA sequence: TGTGCCAGCAGCTTGCCCAACATGGGCGACACTGAAGCTTTCTTT. This encodes CASSLPNMGDTEAFF. The full variable domain, completed using reference TRBV11-2 and TRBJ1-1, is EAGVAQSPRYKIIEKRQSVAFWCNPISGHATLYWYQQILGQGPKLLIQFQNNGVVDDSQLPKDRFSAERLKGVDSTLKIQPAKLEDSAVYLCASSLPNMGDTEAFFGQGTRLTVV.

This chain connects TRBV6-5 to TRBJ1-3, with TRBD1 matching over 7 bases. V was clipped by 6 bases and J by 2 bases; unmatched bases: 4. Germline V lookup: CDR1 MNHEY, CDR2 SVGAGI. This CDR3 comprises 14 residues. In nucleotides, the CDR3 is TGTGCCAGCAGAAAGACAGGGCCTGGAAACACCATATATTTT. Residues: CASRKTGPGNTIYF.

V is TRBV5-4 and J is TRBJ2-7; TRBD1 might be the D (6 bases). The ends were cut back, 0 bases at V and 5 bases at J, with 15 bases in the middle. Germline CDR1 and CDR2: SGHNT and YYREEE (reference sequence). The CDR3 covers 15 residues. This chain's CDR3 is CASSLGNRVLDEQYF. The DNA for the CDR3 is TGTGCCAGCAGCTTGGGTAACAGGGTTTTGGACGAGCAGTACTTC.

This chain connects TRBV28 to TRBJ2-1; 8 bases map to TRBD1. The CDR3 covers 16 residues. The germline V gene has CDR1 MDHEN and CDR2 SYDVKM. The V gene end was trimmed by 5 bases and the J gene end by 10 bases; junction bases not matched to a gene: 16. The CDR3 DNA follows: TGTGCCAGCAGTACTGGGGGGACAGGAGGTTTCAGGGAGCAGTTCTTC. Translation gives CASSTGGTGGFREQFF.

The V and J genes are TRBV19 and TRBJ2-7; TRBD1 is a possible D gene (5 bases). Between the trimmed V and J ends, which lost 4 bases and 7 bases, there was a span of 20 bases. This CDR3 has 15 amino acids. Germline V gives CDR1 LNHDA, CDR2 SQIVND (reference sequence). CDR3 region: CASSTKDSPLGEQYF. CDR3 nucleotide sequence: TGTGCCAGTAGTACCAAAGACAGTCCCCTGGGAGAGCAGTACTTC.

This clone was observed a single time. J is TRBJ1-5 and V is TRBV6-2 or TRBV6-3; tentative D call: TRBD1 (5 bases). The CDR3 sequence is 16 residues long. CDR1 is MNHEY and CDR2 is SVGEGT in the germline V gene. V gave up 1 base and J gave up 2 bases, with 12 bases separating them. CDR3 nucleotide sequence: TGTGCCAGCAGTTACTGGGGCAGGACGGGCAATCAGCCCCAGCATTTT. Protein sequence: CASSYWGRTGNQPQHF.

This clone was recorded only once. The V and J genes are TRBV30 and TRBJ2-7; 7 bases are a match to TRBD1. J was trimmed by 5 bases and V by 2 bases; bases with no gene match: 9. The CDR3 runs 14 residues. Germline V lookup: CDR1 GTSNPN, CDR2 SVGIG (reference sequence). The CDR3 sequence: CAWSKNRGRDEQYF. The DNA for the CDR3 is TGTGCCTGGAGTAAGAACAGGGGAAGGGACGAGCAGTACTTC.

The chain is built from TRBV19 and TRBJ1-5; 8 bases match TRBD1. The ends lost 3 bases at V and 7 bases at J; junction bases unmatched: 8. From germline, CDR1 is LNHDA and CDR2 SQIVND (reference sequence). The CDR3 is 15 residues long. The CDR3 here is CASSMVDRERQPQHF. In nucleotides, the CDR3 is TGTGCCAGTAGTATGGTGGACAGGGAAAGGCAGCCCCAGCATTTT.

This chain links TRBV11-2 with TRBJ2-1; perhaps TRBD2 as D (5 bases). Germline loops: CDR1 SGHAT, CDR2 FQNNGV. The ends were cut back, 3 bases at V and 2 bases at J, with 14 bases in the middle. The length of the CDR3 is 16 residues. DNA of the CDR3: TGTGCCAGCAGCTTCACGTCTTCCGGGGCCTACAATGAGCAGTTCTTC. It encodes CASSFTSSGAYNEQFF.

The chain carries TRBV28 and TRBJ1-3, with D perhaps TRBD1 (5 bases). Germline V CDR1 and CDR2: MDHEN, SYDVKM. Trimming removed 6 bases at V and 0 bases at J, with 15 bases between. The CDR3 is 16 residues long. The CDR3 DNA reads as TGTGCCAGCAGCTCCGTTGGGGGGAGCTCTGGAAACACCATATATTTT. This codes for CASSSVGGSSGNTIYF.

V usage is TRBV19 and J usage is TRBJ2-7; maybe TRBD1 (6 bases). The CDR3 contains 15 residues. V lost 5 bases, J lost 2 bases, and 16 bases lay in between. CDR1 is LNHDA, CDR2 SQIVND, per germline (reference sequence). CDR3 in amino acids: CASSLGQRYPYEQYF. CDR3 in DNA: TGTGCCAGTAGTCTCGGACAGCGATATCCCTACGAGCAGTACTTC.